Many counts were recorded for the clone carrying this TCR beta chain. The antigen remains unidentified. Using unique molecular identifiers, the investigators prepared the TCRbeta library. Using its own MiXCR run on the PCR reads, TCRdb lists one record per CDR3 protein. The table lists 540,000 or so distinct CDR3 sequences, 20% to 25% of them singletons. Germline CDR1 is DFQATT and CDR2 is SNEGSKA (reference sequence). V was shortened by 7 bases and J by 5 bases, with 15 bases between the two germline ends. CDR3 length: 13 amino acids. The sample comes from a study of T-cell reconstitution after alpha-beta-depleted transplantation in children. Overall study findings and caveats: At around two months after transplant, the alpha-beta T cells were reportedly derived from several hundred expanded clones that came from non-depleted graft cells. High day-60 TCRbeta diversity in some patients came from surviving recipient T cells and thymic progenitors. Newly generated T cells supplied most T-cell counts and diversity one year post-transplant.

This rearrangement joins TRBV20-1 to TRBJ1-5; D possibly corresponds to TRBD1 (5 bases). The sample consisted of PBMCs, mostly from graft donor cells, taken 360 days after TCRalphabeta/CD19-depleted stem cell transplant. The source is a boy under two years old who had a stem cell transplant for acute myeloid leukemia, so the T cells may come from the graft donor. CDR3 bases: TGCAGTGGGCGGACGACAGCCGATCAGCCCCAGCATTTT. Translation: CSGRTTADQPQHF.